The 18 T cell receptor beta chains in this list originate from one sample, sequenced in a study of cytomegalovirus exposure and HLA in healthy donors (dated by TCRdb to 2015 to 2018). Receptor amplification or capture employed the immunoSEQ multiplex PCR assay. The source is immuneACCESS, and TCRdb retained only in-frame sequences with V and J called. Part of the clones is not carried over; for the studies checked, unresolved V genes explain less than half of this, and the remainder is unexplained. The sample table shows about 160,000 clones, and 89% are seen once. Jointly, the top ten make up under 4.5% of the sample. Sequenced material: PBMCs. Receptor source: a man aged 18 to 30 in good health and CMV-seropositive.

The chain combines TRBV2 with TRBJ1-1; the D gene is possibly TRBD1 (5 bases). CDR1 and CDR2 from the germline V gene are SNHLY and FYNNEI. The V gene lost 2 bases and the J gene lost 0 bases, with 7 bases spanning the gap. CDR3 size: 14 residues. Here the CDR3 reads CASSESGLNTEAFF. Here the CDR3 DNA reads TGTGCCAGCAGTGAATCAGGGTTGAACACTGAAGCTTTCTTT. The whole variable domain, remainder taken from reference TRBV2 and TRBJ1-1, is EPEVTQTPSHQVTQMGQEVILRCVPISNHLYFYWYRQILGQKVEFLVSFYNNEISEKSEIFDDQFSVERPDGSNFTLKIRSTKLEDSAMYFCASSESGLNTEAFFGQGTRLTVV.

CDR3 loop: CASSVQGGNQPQHF. CDR3 in DNA: TGTGCCAGTAGCGTACAGGGAGGGAATCAGCCCCAGCATTTT. The J gene is TRBJ1-5, the V gene TRBV19, with a tentative D call TRBD1 (6 bases). This CDR3 contains 14 residues. Germline V lookup: CDR1 LNHDA, CDR2 SQIVND (reference sequence). V lost 6 bases and J 4 bases, leaving 13 bases between the germline ends.

The chain has TRBV5-6 and TRBJ2-1; 7 bases line up with TRBD2. From germline, CDR1 is SGHDT and CDR2 YYEEEE. Trimming cost V 3 bases and J 2 bases; bases outside gene matches: 8. This CDR3 has 16 residues. As DNA, the CDR3 is TGTGCCAGCAGCTGGGAACTAGCGATCCCCTACAATGAGCAGTTCTTC. Translated: CASSWELAIPYNEQFF.

The chain employs TRBV27 and TRBJ2-7, with D possibly TRBD1 on 6 matching bases. The CDR3 consists of 13 residues. Germline V gene sequence: CDR1 MNHEY, CDR2 SMNVEV (reference sequence). Trimming shortened V by 3 bases and J by 7 bases, and 13 bases separated the two germline ends. Written as DNA, the CDR3 is TGTGCCAGCAGTTTGATGGGGGCGCGGGAGCAGTACTTC. It is translated as CASSLMGAREQYF.

This clone has a single count. The CDR3: CASSKERTSVYEQYF. For the CDR3, the DNA is TGTGCCAGCAGCAAAGAGCGGACTAGCGTCTACGAGCAGTACTTC. V and J are TRBV21-1 and TRBJ2-7; TRBD2 is the table's D call and was not checked against the DNA. TRBV21-1 is reported as a pseudogene. This CDR3 is built from 15 residues.

The V and J genes are TRBV23-1 and TRBJ2-1, with D maybe TRBD1 (5 bases). TRBV23-1 is flagged as an ORF with uncertain function. V lost 4 bases, J lost 5 bases, and 18 bases lay in between. The CDR3 runs to 16 residues. CDR3: CASSPTTVIPDNEQFF. The DNA for the CDR3 is TGCGCCAGCAGTCCCACGACAGTGATACCGGACAATGAGCAGTTCTTC.

The genes are TRBV5-1 and TRBJ2-7, with TRBD1 matching over 8 bases. The junction had 5 bases not matched to a gene; V was cut back by 0 bases and J by 0 bases. Germline CDR1 and CDR2: SGHRS and YFSETQ. The CDR3 has 16 residues. The CDR3 reads CASSLEAGGFSYEQYF. CDR3 nucleotides: TGCGCCAGCAGCTTGGAGGCAGGGGGCTTCTCCTACGAGCAGTACTTC. Filled out from reference TRBV5-1 and TRBJ2-7, the complete variable domain reads KAGVTQTPRYLIKTRGQQVTLSCSPISGHRSVSWYQQTPGQGLQFLFEYFSETQRNKGNFPGRFSGRQFSNSRSEMNVSTLELGDSALYLCASSLEAGGFSYEQYFGPGTRLTVT.

The CDR3 nucleotides read TGTGCCAGCGGGCGACAGGGTTACATTGAAGAGACCCAGTACTTC. Its translation is CASGRQGYIEETQYF. This chain links TRBV2 with TRBJ2-5; 7 bases fit TRBD1. Germline V gene data show CDR1 as SNHLY and CDR2 as FYNNEI. Germline trimming cut 8 bases from V and 3 bases from J; bases unmatched to any gene: 12. The CDR3 has 15 amino acids.

The V gene is TRBV6-5, the J gene TRBJ1-2; the match to TRBD1 covers 7 bases. Germline-derived CDR1 and CDR2 are MNHEY and SVGAGI. The CDR3 sequence is 13 residues long. V lost 5 bases, J lost 3 bases, and 3 bases stayed unmatched. The CDR3 nucleotides are TGTGCCAGCAGTCAGCAGGGGGACTATGGCTACACCTTC. Amino acids: CASSQQGDYGYTF.

This sequence joins TRBV9 and TRBJ1-3, with TRBD1 matching over 9 bases. This CDR3 is built from 16 residues. Trimming at V came to 8 bases and at J to 1 base, leaving 10 bases not matched to a gene. CDR1 and CDR2 from the germline V gene are SGDLS and YYNGEE. The CDR3 nucleotides are TGTGCCAGTTCCGTCGGGACAGGGTCATCTGGAAACACCATATATTTT. Its translation is CASSVGTGSSGNTIYF.

The chain uses TRBV7-8 and TRBJ2-5; D call uncertain. V lost 4 bases, J lost 0 bases, and 3 bases lay in between. Germline assignment: CDR1 SGHVS and CDR2 FQNEAQ. The CDR3 has 12 residues. Here the CDR3 reads CASSSNQETQYF. The DNA for the CDR3 is TGTGCCAGCAGCTCCAACCAAGAGACCCAGTACTTC.

V gene TRBV5-1 combines with J gene TRBJ2-1; TRBD1 agrees at 10 bases. The CDR3 contains 14 residues. Germline assignment: CDR1 SGHRS and CDR2 YFSETQ. Trimming took 2 bases from V and 8 from J; bases not matched to a gene: 4. CDR3 amino acids: CASSFGTGEDEQFF. The CDR3 region has the DNA TGCGCCAGCAGCTTCGGGACAGGGGAAGATGAGCAGTTCTTC.

The chain combines TRBV4-1 with TRBJ2-2, with TRBD1 as a possible D gene (5 bases). The germline V gene has CDR1 MGHRA and CDR2 YSYEKL. This CDR3 spans 14 amino acids. V was shortened by 4 bases and J by 4 bases, with 10 bases between the two germline ends. This chain's CDR3 is CASSRDRSTGELFF. CDR3 sequence (DNA): TGCGCCAGCAGCCGCGACAGAAGCACCGGGGAGCTGTTTTTT.

This chain links TRBV19 with TRBJ1-5; 9 bases map to TRBD1. The CDR3 has 15 amino acids. The V gene end was trimmed by 7 bases and the J gene end by 1 base; junction bases not matched to a gene: 5. Germline CDR1 reads LNHDA; CDR2 reads SQIVND (reference sequence). CDR3 in amino acids: CASNRQGESNQPQHF. For the CDR3, the DNA is TGTGCCAGTAACCGACAGGGGGAAAGCAATCAGCCCCAGCATTTT.

V and J are TRBV9 and TRBJ2-7; 7 bases agree with TRBD1. With 3 bases clipped from V and 2 bases from J, the junction kept 8 bases outside the gene matches. The CDR3 is made up of 15 amino acids. Germline V gives CDR1 SGDLS, CDR2 YYNGEE. The DNA for the CDR3 is TGTGCCAGCAGCGCGTCGAAGGGACAGACCTACGAGCAGTACTTC. Its protein product is CASSASKGQTYEQYF.

The V and J genes are TRBV5-6 and TRBJ2-6, with D hard to call. V lost 0 bases, J lost 0 bases, and 4 bases lay in between. This CDR3 region has 15 residues. CDR1 and CDR2 from the germline V gene are SGHDT and YYEEEE. CDR3 amino acids: CASSLVSSGANVLTF. In nucleotides, the CDR3 is TGTGCCAGCAGCTTGGTGAGCTCTGGGGCCAACGTCCTGACTTTC.

The V gene is TRBV6-1, the J gene TRBJ2-5; 12 bases agree with TRBD2. In germline, CDR1 is MNHNS, CDR2 SASEGT. CDR3 length: 15 residues. V lost 2 bases, J lost 5 bases, and 3 bases stayed unmatched. This chain's CDR3 is CASSELLAGGETQYF. The CDR3 nucleotides read TGTGCCAGCAGTGAACTGCTAGCGGGAGGGGAGACCCAGTACTTC.

This chain connects TRBV18 to TRBJ2-7; D is perhaps TRBD2 (6 bases). There are 15 residues in the CDR3. Germline loops: CDR1 KGHSH, CDR2 LQKENI. Trimming stripped 3 bases from V and 5 bases from J, with 17 bases between. DNA of the CDR3: TGTGCCAGCTCACCCCTCCCCCAGGGACTTCACGAGCAGTACTTC. The encoded protein is CASSPLPQGLHEQYF. Full variable domain (outside the CDR3, taken from reference TRBV18 and TRBJ2-7): NAGVMQNPRHLVRRRGQEARLRCSPMKGHSHVYWYRQLPEEGLKFMVYLQKENIIDESGMPKERFSAEFPKEGPSILRIQQVVRGDSAAYFCASSPLPQGLHEQYFGPGTRLTVT.